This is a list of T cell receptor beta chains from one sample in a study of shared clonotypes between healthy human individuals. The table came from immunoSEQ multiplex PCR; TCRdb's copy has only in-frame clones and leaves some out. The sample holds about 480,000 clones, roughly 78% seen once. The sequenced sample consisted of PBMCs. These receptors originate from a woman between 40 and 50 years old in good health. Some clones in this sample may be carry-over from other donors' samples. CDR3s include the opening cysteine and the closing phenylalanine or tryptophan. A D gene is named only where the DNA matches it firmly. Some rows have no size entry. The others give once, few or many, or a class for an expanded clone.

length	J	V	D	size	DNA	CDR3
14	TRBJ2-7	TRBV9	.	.	TGTGCCAGCAGCCCACAGCAGTACCCCTACGAGCAGTACTTC	CASSPQQYPYEQYF
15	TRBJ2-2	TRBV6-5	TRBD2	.	TGTGCCAGCAGTTACCTAGCGGGGAACACCGGGGAGCTGTTTTTT	CASSYLAGNTGELFF
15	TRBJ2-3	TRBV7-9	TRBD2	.	TGTGCCAGCTCCCCCGGGGGGGGGCAGTTCGATACGCAGTATTTT	CASSPGGGQFDTQYF
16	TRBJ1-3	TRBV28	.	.	TGTGCCAGCAGTTCACAGCTCGGGGGATCTGGAAACACCATATATTTT	CASSSQLGGSGNTIYF
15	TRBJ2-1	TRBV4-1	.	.	TGCGCCAGCAGCCAAGTCCCTGGCGTGCCTAATGAGCAGTTCTTC	CASSQVPGVPNEQFF
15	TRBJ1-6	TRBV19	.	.	TGTGCCAGTAGTCCCCGGGCCACACGGGATTCACCCCTCCACTTT	CASSPRATRDSPLHF
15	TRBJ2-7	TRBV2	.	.	TGTGCCAGCAGTGTTAGTAGCGACCGAACCTACGAGCAGTACTTC	CASSVSSDRTYEQYF
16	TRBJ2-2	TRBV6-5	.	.	TGTGCCAGCAGTTACTCGGGACAACACGGGACCGGGGAGCTGTTTTTT	CASSYSGQHGTGELFF
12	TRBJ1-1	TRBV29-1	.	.	TGCAGCGCCATACAGGGCATGGGTGAAGCTTTCTTT	CSAIQGMGEAFF
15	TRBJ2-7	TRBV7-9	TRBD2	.	TGTGCCAGCAGCTCCCGACTAGCGGGAGACTACGAGCAGTACTTC	CASSSRLAGDYEQYF
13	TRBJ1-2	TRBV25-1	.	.	TGTGCCAGCATTCCCGCGGGGGCGTATGGCTACACCTTC	CASIPAGAYGYTF
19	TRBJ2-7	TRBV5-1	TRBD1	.	TGCGCCAGCAGCTTGGCCGGGACAGGGGCGTTCGGGGGCTATTACGAGCAGTACTTC	CASSLAGTGAFGGYYEQYF
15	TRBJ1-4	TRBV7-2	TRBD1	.	TGTGCCAGCAGCCCCCACAGGGGGCCGGAAGAAAAACTGTTTTTT	CASSPHRGPEEKLFF
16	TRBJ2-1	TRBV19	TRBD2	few	TGTGCCAGTAGTACCTCAGTAGCGGGAGGTTTGGATGAGCAGTTCTTC	CASSTSVAGGLDEQFF
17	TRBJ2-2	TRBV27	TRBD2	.	TGTGCCAGCAGTTATGGGACTAGCGGGAGTTGGACCGGGGAGCTGTTTTTT	CASSYGTSGSWTGELFF
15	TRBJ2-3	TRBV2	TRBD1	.	TGTGCCAGCACCAAGGGACAGACCTACACAGATACGCAGTATTTT	CASTKGQTYTDTQYF
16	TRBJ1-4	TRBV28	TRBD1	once	TGTGCCAGCAGTTGGCGATCAGGGGGAGCTAATGAAAAACTGTTTTTT	CASSWRSGGANEKLFF
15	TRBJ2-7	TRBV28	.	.	TGTGCCAGCAGTCAAATAACTAGGACCATATACGAGCAGTACTTC	CASSQITRTIYEQYF
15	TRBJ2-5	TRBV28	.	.	TGTGCCAGCAGTTTAATCCTAGGGGGGAGGGAGACCCAGTACTTC	CASSLILGGRETQYF
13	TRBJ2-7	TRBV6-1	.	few	TGTGCCAGCAGTGAAGGGAGATCTTCCGAGCAGTACTTC	CASSEGRSSEQYF
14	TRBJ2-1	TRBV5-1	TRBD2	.	TGCGCCAGCAGCACCGGACTAGCAAACAATGAGCAGTTCTTC	CASSTGLANNEQFF
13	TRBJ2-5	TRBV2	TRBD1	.	TGTGCCAGCCAACAGGGGTCTGGGGAGACCCAGTACTTC	CASQQGSGETQYF
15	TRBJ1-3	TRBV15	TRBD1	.	TGTGCCACCAGAAAACCCGGACAGGGAGGAAACACCATATATTTT	CATRKPGQGGNTIYF
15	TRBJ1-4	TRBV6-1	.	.	TGTGCCAGCAGTGAACTGCAGGGACTCTATGAAAAACTGTTTTTT	CASSELQGLYEKLFF
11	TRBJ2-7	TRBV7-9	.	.	TGTGCCAGCAGCTGGTTGGCTAATACGTACTTC	CASSWLANTYF
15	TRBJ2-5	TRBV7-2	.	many	TGTGCCAGCAGCTTAGGCTCTAGCATAGAAGAGACCCAGTACTTC	CASSLGSSIEETQYF
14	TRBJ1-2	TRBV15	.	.	TGTGCCACCAGCAGAGTAAGGGCAGCCCATGGCTACACCTTC	CATSRVRAAHGYTF
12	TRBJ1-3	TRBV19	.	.	TGTGCCAGTAGTTTCTCTGGAAACACCATATATTTT	CASSFSGNTIYF
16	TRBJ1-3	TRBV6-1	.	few	TGTGCCAGCAGTGAGAGGGGGGGTTCGTCTGGAAACACCATATATTTT	CASSERGGSSGNTIYF
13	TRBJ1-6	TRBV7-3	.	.	TGTGCCAGCAGTCCCACCCCCAATTCACCCCTCCACTTT	CASSPTPNSPLHF
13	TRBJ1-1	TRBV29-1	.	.	TGCAGCGTGAACAGGGCAGGGGACACTGAAGCTTTCTTT	CSVNRAGDTEAFF
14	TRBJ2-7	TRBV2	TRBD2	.	TGTGCCAGCAACCTAGCGGGAGGGAACTACGAGCAGTACTTC	CASNLAGGNYEQYF
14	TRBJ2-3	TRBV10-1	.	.	TGCGCCAGCCCCAGACCACACTGGCCAGATACGCAGTATTTT	CASPRPHWPDTQYF
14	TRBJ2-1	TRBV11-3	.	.	TGTGCCAGCAGCTTAGAAGGTTACGAGAATGAGCAGTTCTTC	CASSLEGYENEQFF
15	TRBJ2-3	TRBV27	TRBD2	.	TGTGCCAGCAGTTTAGAGGGTAGCGGGGCAGATACGCAGTATTTT	CASSLEGSGADTQYF
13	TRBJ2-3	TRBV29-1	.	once	TGCAGCGTCCCAGGGGTATCCACAGATACGCAGTATTTT	CSVPGVSTDTQYF
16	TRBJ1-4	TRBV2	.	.	TGTGCCAGCAGTGGGGACTACCTCTCCCTCGGGGAAAAACTGTTTTTT	CASSGDYLSLGEKLFF
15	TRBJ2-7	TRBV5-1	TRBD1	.	TGCGCCAGCAGTCCTGGGACAGGGAACACCTACGAGCAGTACTTC	CASSPGTGNTYEQYF
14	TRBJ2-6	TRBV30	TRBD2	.	TGTGCCTGGAACGGGGGGGCTGGGGCCAACGTCCTGACTTTC	CAWNGGAGANVLTF
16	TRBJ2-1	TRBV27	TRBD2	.	TGTGCCAGCAGTGAGGGGGCGGGAGGGTGGTACAATGAGCAGTTCTTC	CASSEGAGGWYNEQFF
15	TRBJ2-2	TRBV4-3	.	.	TGCGCCAGCAGCCAAGATCCAATCAGCGGGCGGGAGCTGTTTTTT	CASSQDPISGRELFF
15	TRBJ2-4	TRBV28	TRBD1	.	TGTGCCAGCAGGGGACAGGGACTAGCCAAAAACATTCAGTACTTC	CASRGQGLAKNIQYF
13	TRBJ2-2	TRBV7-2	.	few	TGTGCCAGTCAGGGACTTAACACCGGGGAGCTGTTTTTT	CASQGLNTGELFF
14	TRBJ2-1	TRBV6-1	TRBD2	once	TGTGCCACCTCAGACGCTTTTGGCGGGGGAGAGCAGTTCTTC	CATSDAFGGGEQFF
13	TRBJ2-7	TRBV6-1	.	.	TGTGCCAGCAGCCGGGACGGTACCTACGAGCAGTACTTC	CASSRDGTYEQYF
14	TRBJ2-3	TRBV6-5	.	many	TGTGCCAGCAGTTACTCGAGGCCGGAAGATACGCAGTATTTT	CASSYSRPEDTQYF
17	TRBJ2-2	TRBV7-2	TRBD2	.	TGTGCCAGCAGCCCGAAGGGGCTAGCGGGAGGCTCCGGGGAGCTGTTTTTT	CASSPKGLAGGSGELFF
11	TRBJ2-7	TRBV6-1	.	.	TGTGCCAGCAGTGAATGGAACGAGCAGTACTTC	CASSEWNEQYF
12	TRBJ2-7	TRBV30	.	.	TGTGCCTGGTCCGATTCCCGCTACGAGCAGTACTTC	CAWSDSRYEQYF
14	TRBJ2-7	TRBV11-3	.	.	TGTGCCAGCAGCCCCGGACCTGGCTCCTACGAGCAGTACTTC	CASSPGPGSYEQYF
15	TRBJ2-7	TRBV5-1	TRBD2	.	TGCGCCAGCAGCTTAACAGCGGGAGACGGCTACGAGCAGTACTTC	CASSLTAGDGYEQYF
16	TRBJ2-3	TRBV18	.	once	TGTGCCAGCTCACCACCGGTCCGGGCAATCACAGATACGCAGTATTTT	CASSPPVRAITDTQYF
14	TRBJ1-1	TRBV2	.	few	TGTGCCAGCAGTAGCAGGGACTGGGACACTGAAGCTTTCTTT	CASSSRDWDTEAFF
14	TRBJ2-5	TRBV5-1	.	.	TGCGCCAGCAGCTTGGAGGGACCACAAGAGACCCAGTACTTC	CASSLEGPQETQYF
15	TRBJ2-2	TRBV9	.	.	TGTGCCAGCGTCCCGGGACTCCAATCTGGCGGGGAGCTGTTTTTT	CASVPGLQSGGELFF
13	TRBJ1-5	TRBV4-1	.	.	TGCGCCAGCAGCCAAGAAGAAGGGCAGCCCCAGCATTTT	CASSQEEGQPQHF
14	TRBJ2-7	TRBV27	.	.	TGTGCCAGCAGTGACAATCCAAGCTCCTACGAGCAGTACTTC	CASSDNPSSYEQYF
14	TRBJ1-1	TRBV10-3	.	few	TGTGCCATCAGTGAGTCTGGAACGACGAGGCAAGCTTTCTTT	CAISESGTTRQAFF